The 26 T cell receptor beta chains in this list originate from one sample, sequenced in a study of blood T cell repertoires in COVID-19. Using immunoSEQ multiplex PCR, the repertoire was profiled, and TCRdb retains in-frame clones only, with some absent. The repertoire holds under 200,000 clones, 70% to 90% seen once, with more than 7.5% in the top ten. Sequenced input: peripheral blood. The receptors here all came from a man aged 35 to 55 who had recovered from COVID-19.

This sequence joins TRBV9 and TRBJ2-7; no firm D call. This CDR3 is built from 13 residues. The V end lost 0 bases, the J end lost 6 bases, and 10 bases lay between the germline ends. Germline V gene lookup returns CDR1 SGDLS and CDR2 YYNGEE. The CDR3 DNA is TGTGCCAGCAGCGTAGGAGAGGCTTTCGAGCAGTACTTC. Amino acids: CASSVGEAFEQYF.

The gene calls are TRBV9 and TRBJ2-5; D not certain. Trimming took 4 bases from V and 2 from J, leaving 9 bases between them. Germline-derived CDR1 and CDR2 are SGDLS and YYNGEE. The CDR3 loop spans 13 amino acids. The CDR3 loop is CASSSPLQETQYF. Written as DNA, the CDR3 is TGTGCCAGCAGCTCCCCTCTGCAAGAGACCCAGTACTTC. The variable domain in full, completed from reference TRBV9 and TRBJ2-5, reads DSGVTQTPKHLITATGQRVTLRCSPRSGDLSVYWYQQSLDQGLQFLIQYYNGEERAKGNILERFSAQQFPDLHSELNLSSLELGDSALYFCASSSPLQETQYFGPGTRLLVL.

This rearrangement joins TRBV5-8 to TRBJ2-7, with D possibly matching TRBD2 (5 bases). The CDR3 loop spans 12 amino acids. V lost 7 bases and J lost 5, with 13 bases in between. Germline-derived CDR1 and CDR2 are SGHTS and YDEGEE. DNA for the CDR3: TGTGCCAGCCGAAACGAGGGCCACGAGCAGTACTTC. Protein product: CASRNEGHEQYF.

The CDR3 sequence: CASWSAGVRETQYF. The CDR3 DNA sequence: TGCGCCAGCTGGTCCGCGGGGGTTCGGGAGACCCAGTACTTC. The chain combines TRBV5-1 with TRBJ2-5; 7 bases map to TRBD2. The V segment lost 7 bases and the J segment 5 bases; nucleotides outside the gene matches: 11. Germline CDR1 reads SGHRS; CDR2 reads YFSETQ. The CDR3 has 14 amino acids.

This clone was recorded once. This sequence joins TRBV11-2 and TRBJ1-3; 11 bases line up with TRBD1. The CDR3 covers 19 residues. Trimming took 1 base from V and 7 from J; bases not matched to a gene: 15. CDR1 and CDR2 (germline): SGHAT, FQNNGV. This CDR3 is CASSLARFTRRDRGNTIYF. CDR3 sequence (DNA): TGTGCCAGCAGCTTAGCCCGGTTTACCCGCCGGGACAGGGGGAACACCATATATTTT.

The chain couples TRBV3-1 (or the pseudogene TRBV3-2) to TRBJ1-2; D gene unclear. Germline V gene sequence: CDR1 LGHDT, CDR2 YNNKEL (reference sequence). Deletions cut 1 base from V and 0 bases from J, with 9 bases between. This CDR3 has 15 amino acids. The CDR3 bases are TGTGCCAGCAGCCAAGCCGGGTCAGCTAACTATGGCTACACCTTC. Translation: CASSQAGSANYGYTF.

This chain links TRBV30 with TRBJ2-3; D perhaps matches TRBD2 (5 bases). This CDR3 spans 14 amino acids. Germline V gene sequence: CDR1 GTSNPN, CDR2 SVGIG (reference sequence). Trimming pared 4 bases from V and 0 bases from J, leaving 11 bases between. CDR3: CAWIASSSTDTQYF. CDR3 DNA: TGTGCCTGGATTGCTAGCAGCAGCACAGATACGCAGTATTTT.

The rearrangement links TRBV15 to TRBJ2-5; D remains unclear. CDR3 length equals 12 residues. Germline lookup yields CDR1 LNHNV and CDR2 YYDKDF (reference sequence). V lost 0 bases to trimming and J lost 10 bases, with 9 bases between them. This CDR3 reads CATSRDRVVQYF. DNA of the CDR3: TGTGCCACCAGCAGAGATCGGGTCGTCCAGTACTTC.

In its sample, this clone was seen a few times. Other DNA variants within this sample encode the same CDR3. This rearrangement joins TRBV27 to TRBJ1-2; 7 bases map to TRBD1. The CDR3 contains 12 residues. The J segment lost 6 bases and the V segment lost 6 bases, leaving 4 bases of the junction unmatched. Germline CDR1 MNHEY, CDR2 SMNVEV (reference sequence). CDR3 nucleotides: TGTGCCAGCAGCGACAGGGTAGATGGCTACACCTTC. Its translation is CASSDRVDGYTF.

The genes are TRBV7-9 and TRBJ2-6; D unclear. V was shortened by 5 bases and J by 0 bases, with 8 bases between the two germline ends. This CDR3 has 15 amino acids. Germline CDR1 reads SEHNR; CDR2 reads FQNEAQ (reference sequence). This CDR3 is CASSPQLSGANVLTF. CDR3 in DNA: TGTGCCAGCAGCCCTCAACTCTCTGGGGCCAACGTCCTGACTTTC.

This chain uses TRBV28 with TRBJ2-7, with 8 nucleotides matching TRBD2. The CDR3 covers 14 residues. CDR1 and CDR2 from the germline V gene are MDHEN and SYDVKM. The V and J ends lost 6 bases and 0 bases, in that order; junction bases with no gene match: 4. CDR3: CASSPGGASYEQYF. The CDR3 nucleotides are TGTGCCAGCAGCCCCGGGGGGGCCTCCTACGAGCAGTACTTC. Complete variable domain (other parts from reference TRBV28 and TRBJ2-7): DVKVTQSSRYLVKRTGEKVFLECVQDMDHENMFWYRQDPGLGLRLIYFSYDVKMKEKGDIPEGYSVSREKKERFSLILESASTNQTSMYLCASSPGGASYEQYFGPGTRLTVT.

The chain has TRBV6-5 and TRBJ2-6, with a weak D call TRBD2 (5 bases). V lost 8 bases and J lost 4, with 9 bases in between. Germline V CDR1 and CDR2: MNHEY, SVGAGI. This CDR3 is 13 amino acids long. The chain's CDR3 is CASWRAGANVLTF. The CDR3 bases are TGTGCCAGCTGGCGGGCCGGGGCCAACGTCCTGACTTTC.

This clone appeared once. The CDR3 sequence is CASSVAKGDEQYF. For the CDR3, the DNA is TGTGCCAGTAGTGTGGCAAAGGGAGACGAGCAGTACTTC. The V call is TRBV19, the J call TRBJ2-7, with a weak D call TRBD2 (5 bases). Germline loops: CDR1 LNHDA, CDR2 SQIVND (reference sequence). V dropped 5 bases and J dropped 5 bases, with 13 bases sitting between them. This CDR3 spans 13 amino acids. Based on the CDR3 plus reference TRBV19 and TRBJ2-7, the full variable domain is DGGITQSPKYLFRKEGQNVTLSCEQNLNHDAMYWYRQDPGQGLRLIYYSQIVNDFQKGDIAEGYSVSREKKESFPLTVTSAQKNPTAFYLCASSVAKGDEQYFGPGTRLTVT.

V and J are TRBV7-2 and TRBJ2-1; possible D gene TRBD2, 6 bases. The germline gives CDR1 SGHTA, CDR2 FQGNSA. V lost 5 bases to trimming and J lost 3 bases, with 8 bases between them. The CDR3 length is 13 residues. The CDR3: CASSVDYYNEQFF. The CDR3 DNA is TGTGCCAGCAGCGTGGACTACTACAATGAGCAGTTCTTC.

V usage is TRBV27 and J usage is TRBJ2-1, with 10 bases that match TRBD2. Germline lookup yields CDR1 MNHEY and CDR2 SMNVEV (reference sequence). Trimming took 5 bases from V and 4 from J; bases not matched to a gene: 11. The CDR3 has 17 amino acids. The CDR3, as DNA: TGTGCCAGCAGTCCCAGGGTAGCGGGAGGAACTTACAATGAGCAGTTCTTC. It translates to CASSPRVAGGTYNEQFF.

J is TRBJ2-2 and V is TRBV5-6, with D unclear. The V and J ends lost 0 bases and 5 bases respectively, with 2 bases between them. The CDR3 runs to 12 residues. CDR1 SGHDT and CDR2 YYEEEE come from the germline V gene. CDR3 amino acids: CASSLATGELFF. For the CDR3, the DNA is TGTGCCAGCAGCTTGGCGACCGGGGAGCTGTTTTTT.

The chain uses TRBV6-5 and TRBJ2-3, with 7 bases that match TRBD2. From germline, CDR1 is MNHEY and CDR2 SVGAGI. This CDR3 has 12 residues. V was pared by 7 bases and J by 6 bases, with 4 bases of the junction left unmatched. The CDR3 DNA is TGTGCCAGCATCGGAGCGGGGGATACGCAGTATTTT. Translating gives CASIGAGDTQYF.

The genes are TRBV6-6 and TRBJ2-3; no firm D call. Germline-derived CDR1 and CDR2 are MNHNY and SVGAGI (reference sequence). The CDR3 has 11 residues. V was shortened by 3 bases and J by 6 bases, with 4 bases between the two germline ends. CDR3 sequence: CASSYSDTQYF. Written as DNA, the CDR3 is TGTGCCAGCAGTTATTCGGATACGCAGTATTTT.

The V and J genes are TRBV27 and TRBJ2-3, with a weak D call TRBD2 (5 bases). Germline CDR1 and CDR2: MNHEY and SMNVEV (reference sequence). V was clipped by 4 bases and J by 5 bases, with 10 bases between them. This CDR3 has 13 residues. This CDR3 reads CASSSPSGDTQYF. CDR3 nucleotide sequence: TGTGCCAGCAGTTCACCCAGCGGAGATACGCAGTATTTT.

This sequence joins TRBV27 and TRBJ2-7; 11 nucleotides match TRBD1. Trimming removed 10 bases from V and 0 bases from J; junction bases left unmatched: 2. Germline assignment: CDR1 MNHEY and CDR2 SMNVEV (reference sequence). The CDR3 extends over 13 amino acids. DNA for the CDR3: TGTGCCACCGGGACAGGGGGCTCCTACGAGCAGTACTTC. This sequence encodes CATGTGGSYEQYF.

V and J are TRBV9 and TRBJ2-5, with a tentative D call TRBD1 (6 bases). CDR3 length equals 16 residues. V was cut by 0 bases and J by 7 bases, with 19 bases left in between. CDR1 SGDLS and CDR2 YYNGEE come from the germline V gene. The CDR3 loop is CASSVGVGGVMGTQYF. DNA of the CDR3: TGTGCCAGCAGCGTAGGAGTAGGGGGAGTGATGGGGACCCAGTACTTC.

This chain joins TRBV5-8 and TRBJ2-7, with no clear D. V was cut by 0 bases and J by 2 bases, with 12 bases left in between. The CDR3 has 15 residues. Germline loops: CDR1 SGHTS, CDR2 YDEGEE. Written as DNA, the CDR3 is TGTGCCAGCAGCTTGGATGGCAGGCCGACCTACGAGCAGTACTTC. This sequence encodes CASSLDGRPTYEQYF. Complete variable domain (other parts from reference TRBV5-8 and TRBJ2-7): EAGVTQSPTHLIKTRGQQATLRCSPISGHTSVYWYQQALGLGLQFLLWYDEGEERNRGNFPPRFSGRQFPNYSSELNVNALELEDSALYLCASSLDGRPTYEQYFGPGTRLTVT.

Only one count was recorded for this clone. The J gene is TRBJ2-1, the V gene TRBV7-2; 7 bases fit TRBD2. V shed 1 base, J shed 0 bases, and the junction held 3 bases outside the gene matches. Germline assignment: CDR1 SGHTA and CDR2 FQGNSA. CDR3 length: 16 amino acids. This CDR3 is CASSLVGGGSYNEQFF. The DNA of the CDR3 is TGTGCCAGCAGCTTAGTCGGCGGGGGCTCCTACAATGAGCAGTTCTTC.

This clone was seen a single time. This rearrangement joins TRBV12-3 or TRBV12-4 to TRBJ1-3; D perhaps matches TRBD1 (5 bases). The CDR3 runs to 12 residues. Trimming shortened V by 2 bases and J by 10 bases, and 9 bases separated the two germline ends. This chain's CDR3 is CASSLLAGTIYF. CDR3 nucleotide sequence: TGTGCCAGCAGTTTATTGGCAGGGACCATATATTTT.

The CDR3 loop reads CSAYSGREQFF. In nucleotides, the CDR3 is TGCAGTGCGTATAGCGGGAGGGAGCAGTTCTTC. The V and J genes are TRBV20-1 and TRBJ2-1; 10 nucleotides line up with TRBD2. The CDR3 is 11 amino acids. Germline CDR1 reads DFQATT; CDR2 reads SNEGSKA (reference sequence). With 6 bases clipped from V and 10 bases from J, the junction kept 3 bases outside the gene matches.

The chain links TRBV10-3 to TRBJ2-5; 11 bases agree with TRBD2. This CDR3 is 15 amino acids long. Germline V CDR1 and CDR2: ENHRY, SYGVKD. V dropped 4 bases and J dropped 1; count of bases not matched to a gene: 2. The DNA for the CDR3 is TGTGCCATCAGTGGGGGACTAGCGGTCCAAGAGACCCAGTACTTC. Encoded protein: CAISGGLAVQETQYF.